This T cell receptor beta chain was obtained from a study of blood T cells in healthy people across ages. A J-beta primer mix and a sample-barcoded 5' primer were used in a second PCR of roughly 6 to 11 cycles. TCRdb re-derived calls from the 5' RACE reads in MiXCR, one entry per CDR3 protein. The sample includes 890,000 or so distinct CDR3 sequences, approximately 65% of them seen just once. Points on this clonotype: Its antigen is unidentified.

The germline V gene encodes CDR1 ENHRY and CDR2 SYGVKD. V lost 0 bases and J 2 bases, leaving 17 bases between the germline ends. There are 17 residues in the CDR3. General study findings and limits: Across the age range, TCR beta diversity per million T cells fell in a roughly linear way.

The V and J genes are TRBV10-3 and TRBJ2-7, with no clear D. Sequenced: blood. The receptor was derived from a man aged 25-40 years in good health. CDR3: CAISESTRADLTYEQYF. CDR3 DNA: TGTGCCATCAGTGAGTCGACTCGGGCAGATCTTACCTACGAGCAGTACTTC.